A single sample is the source of the 23 T cell receptor beta chains below, sequenced in a study of blood T cell repertoires in COVID-19. Data came from immunoSEQ multiplex PCR; TCRdb stores just in-frame clones and leaves some out. The sample records roughly 410,000 clones, approximately 88% being singletons. Sequenced material: peripheral blood. The source of these receptors is a man aged 40-55 years with acute or convalescent COVID-19.

The J gene is TRBJ1-5, the V gene TRBV9; possibly TRBD1 for D (6 bases). This CDR3 has 13 residues. In germline, CDR1 is SGDLS, CDR2 YYNGEE. Trimming removed 2 bases at V and 4 bases at J, with 7 bases between. The CDR3 bases are TGTGCCAGCAGCGTCCAGGGGAATCAGCCCCAGCATTTT. Translating gives CASSVQGNQPQHF. The full variable domain, in which reference TRBV9 and TRBJ1-5 provide the parts outside the CDR3, is DSGVTQTPKHLITATGQRVTLRCSPRSGDLSVYWYQQSLDQGLQFLIQYYNGEERAKGNILERFSAQQFPDLHSELNLSSLELGDSALYFCASSVQGNQPQHFGDGTRLSIL.

The chain carries TRBV28 and TRBJ1-4; no reliable D call. Per the germline V gene, CDR1 is MDHEN and CDR2 is SYDVKM. Trimming pared 1 base from V and 7 bases from J, leaving 10 bases between. This CDR3 contains 14 residues. The CDR3 loop reads CASSLFLRLEKLFF. As DNA, the CDR3 is TGTGCCAGCAGTTTATTTCTCAGGCTTGAAAAACTGTTTTTT.

The chain employs TRBV4-3 and TRBJ2-7; possibly TRBD2 for D (5 bases). The CDR3 length is 15 residues. V was trimmed by 0 bases and J by 3 bases, leaving 12 bases between them. From germline, CDR1 is LGHNA and CDR2 YSLEER. In DNA form, the CDR3 reads TGCGCCAGCAGCCAAGATCGAAAGGCGGGCTACGAGCAGTACTTC. Protein: CASSQDRKAGYEQYF.

The chain recombines TRBV28 with TRBJ2-5, with D perhaps matching TRBD2 (7 bases). Germline CDR1 reads MDHEN; CDR2 reads SYDVKM. V was clipped by 3 bases and J by 5 bases, with 10 bases between them. The CDR3 contains 13 residues. CDR3 sequence reads: CASSLGGAETQYF. The CDR3 DNA is TGTGCCAGCAGTTTGGGGGGGGCGGAGACCCAGTACTTC.

This chain uses TRBV9 with TRBJ1-3; unclear D gene. The CDR3 runs 13 residues. The germline gives CDR1 SGDLS, CDR2 YYNGEE. V dropped 0 bases and J dropped 4 bases, with 5 bases sitting between them. The CDR3 sequence: CASSVGGGNTIYF. The CDR3 nucleotides are TGTGCCAGCAGCGTAGGAGGGGGAAACACCATATATTTT.

This chain links TRBV28 with TRBJ2-1; no reliable D call. This CDR3 spans 12 amino acids. The V gene lost 8 bases and the J gene lost 2 bases, with 7 bases spanning the gap. The germline gives CDR1 MDHEN, CDR2 SYDVKM. The chain's CDR3 is CASSVTYNEQFF. CDR3 coding DNA: TGTGCCAGCTCGGTCACCTACAATGAGCAGTTCTTC. Based on the CDR3 plus reference TRBV28 and TRBJ2-1, the full variable domain is DVKVTQSSRYLVKRTGEKVFLECVQDMDHENMFWYRQDPGLGLRLIYFSYDVKMKEKGDIPEGYSVSREKKERFSLILESASTNQTSMYLCASSVTYNEQFFGPGTRLTVL.

The chain couples TRBV4-1 to TRBJ1-2; D is uncertain. CDR3 length: 14 residues. Trimming removed 1 base from V and 2 bases from J, with 8 bases in between. Per germline, CDR1 MGHRA and CDR2 YSYEKL. The CDR3 sequence: CASSQAVRNYGYTF. The DNA of the CDR3 is TGCGCCAGCAGCCAAGCAGTCAGGAACTATGGCTACACCTTC.

The chain joins TRBV27 to TRBJ2-7; TRBD1 matches 10 bases. The CDR3 spans 16 residues. V trimming: 4 bases; J trimming: 7 bases; junction bases outside the gene matches: 13. Germline V gene lookup returns CDR1 MNHEY and CDR2 SMNVEV (reference sequence). The CDR3 is CASSSLWGQGQGEQYF. In DNA, the CDR3 is TGTGCCAGCAGTTCCTTATGGGGACAGGGGCAGGGGGAGCAGTACTTC.

This clone has a single count. The chain links TRBV6-5 to TRBJ2-6; tentatively, D is TRBD1 (5 bases). CDR3 length: 15 amino acids. Trimming shortened V by 6 bases and J by 1 base, and 10 bases separated the two germline ends. CDR1 is MNHEY and CDR2 is SVGAGI in the germline V gene. For the CDR3, the DNA is TGTGCCAGCAGGGACCAGGGATCTGGGGCCAACGTCCTGACTTTC. It yields the protein CASRDQGSGANVLTF.

The chain joins TRBV28 to TRBJ1-2, with 9 bases lining up with TRBD1. The CDR3 spans 14 residues. Germline V gene lookup returns CDR1 MDHEN and CDR2 SYDVKM. Trimming removed 10 bases from V and 7 bases from J; junction bases left unmatched: 13. CDR3 residues: CATPTTGGIFGYTF. In DNA, the CDR3 is TGTGCCACACCGACGACAGGGGGTATCTTTGGCTACACCTTC.

The chain uses TRBV12-3 or TRBV12-4 and TRBJ2-7; TRBD1 is a possible D gene (6 bases). Trimming took off 4 bases at V and 3 bases at J, with 10 bases between the two ends. The CDR3 totals 13 residues. The CDR3 protein is CASSWGTHYEQYF. The CDR3 bases are TGTGCCAGCAGTTGGGGGACACACTACGAGCAGTACTTC.

This clone was detected only once. This rearrangement joins TRBV9 to TRBJ2-7; 9 bases map to TRBD2. The V segment lost 2 bases and the J segment 2 bases; nucleotides outside the gene matches: 5. This CDR3 is 15 amino acids long. CDR1 SGDLS and CDR2 YYNGEE come from the germline V gene. The CDR3, as DNA: TGTGCCAGCAGCGTGTCAGCGGGGGGAGCCTACGAGCAGTACTTC. Translation gives CASSVSAGGAYEQYF.

V gene TRBV30 combines with J gene TRBJ1-5; 8 nucleotides match TRBD1. The CDR3 is made up of 14 amino acids. Germline CDR1 and CDR2: GTSNPN and SVGIG (reference sequence). The junction had 9 bases not matched to a gene; V was cut back by 4 bases and J by 7 bases. The CDR3 DNA reads as TGTGCCTGGAACCTGGCAGGGGGCGGACAGCCCCAGCATTTT. Encoded protein: CAWNLAGGGQPQHF.

The chain is built from TRBV19 and TRBJ2-5; 9 nucleotides line up with TRBD2. CDR3 size: 15 residues. V was pared by 5 bases and J by 0 bases, with 4 bases of the junction left unmatched. CDR1 is LNHDA and CDR2 is SQIVND in the germline V gene (reference sequence). DNA for the CDR3: TGTGCCAGTAGTTTAAGCGGGGGGTACCAAGAGACCCAGTACTTC. It yields the protein CASSLSGGYQETQYF. Full variable domain (remainder filled in from reference TRBV19 and TRBJ2-5): DGGITQSPKYLFRKEGQNVTLSCEQNLNHDAMYWYRQDPGQGLRLIYYSQIVNDFQKGDIAEGYSVSREKKESFPLTVTSAQKNPTAFYLCASSLSGGYQETQYFGPGTRLLVL.

CDR3 in DNA: TGTGCCAGCAGCCTCTTCGCGGTAAAAGGAAACACCATATATTTT. The encoded protein is CASSLFAVKGNTIYF. The chain joins TRBV14 to TRBJ1-3, with no clear D. Deletions cut 4 bases from V and 4 bases from J, with 14 bases between. The germline gives CDR1 SGHDN, CDR2 FVKESK. The CDR3 is made up of 15 amino acids.

The chain has TRBV27 and TRBJ1-2; D ambiguous. Trimming removed 5 bases from V and 8 bases from J, with 15 bases in between. The germline V gene has CDR1 MNHEY and CDR2 SMNVEV (reference sequence). CDR3 length: 13 amino acids. The CDR3 sequence: CASSPYWLGGYTF. CDR3 nucleotides: TGTGCCAGCAGTCCCTACTGGCTAGGAGGCTACACCTTC.

The chain recombines TRBV12-3 or TRBV12-4 with TRBJ1-1; possibly TRBD1 for D (6 bases). V gave up 7 bases and J gave up 5 bases, with 14 bases separating them. The CDR3 contains 13 residues. CDR3 protein: CASTPTGWTEAFF. In DNA form, the CDR3 reads TGTGCCAGCACTCCTACAGGGTGGACTGAAGCTTTCTTT.

The J gene is TRBJ1-3, the V gene TRBV30; D call uncertain. V was shortened by 0 bases and J by 4 bases, with 4 bases between the two germline ends. The CDR3 contains 12 residues. CDR1 and CDR2 from the germline V gene are GTSNPN and SVGIG (reference sequence). Here the CDR3 reads CAWSVQGNTIYF. The CDR3 DNA reads as TGTGCCTGGAGTGTACAGGGAAACACCATATATTTT.

The genes are TRBV2 and TRBJ1-4; D call uncertain. Germline V lookup: CDR1 SNHLY, CDR2 FYNNEI. Trimming removed 7 bases from V and 4 bases from J, with 7 bases in between. The CDR3 contains 12 residues. The CDR3 sequence is CASNTGNEKLFF. The CDR3 DNA reads as TGTGCCAGCAATACGGGTAATGAAAAACTGTTTTTT.

With regard to this clone: Distinct nucleotide sequences in the sample also encode this CDR3. The chain combines TRBV9 with TRBJ2-7, with 7 positions matching TRBD2. After removal of 2 bases from V and 0 bases from J, the junction contained 2 bases not matched to a gene. The CDR3 length is 14 residues. Germline V CDR1 and CDR2: SGDLS, YYNGEE. CDR3 amino acids: CASSVSGVSYEQYF. The CDR3 DNA reads as TGTGCCAGCAGCGTGAGCGGGGTCTCCTACGAGCAGTACTTC.

The chain is built from TRBV19 and TRBJ2-7; perhaps TRBD1 as D (6 bases). CDR3 length: 13 amino acids. Germline V CDR1 and CDR2: LNHDA, SQIVND (reference sequence). Trimming removed 9 bases from V and 2 bases from J, with 14 bases in between. This chain's CDR3 is CASGKTGPYEQYF. CDR3 in DNA: TGTGCCAGCGGGAAGACAGGTCCCTACGAGCAGTACTTC.

The chain is built from TRBV5-6 and TRBJ1-4; D is uncertain. The V and J ends lost 3 bases and 0 bases respectively, with 15 bases between them. CDR1 and CDR2 from the germline V gene are SGHDT and YYEEEE. This CDR3 region has 17 residues. The chain's CDR3 is CASSSPSEAATNEKLFF. For the CDR3, the DNA is TGTGCCAGCAGCTCGCCCTCGGAGGCAGCAACTAATGAAAAACTGTTTTTT.

The genes are TRBV2 and TRBJ1-1; D unclear. The V end was cut by 3 bases, the J end by 0 bases, with 14 bases between. CDR1 is SNHLY and CDR2 is FYNNEI in the germline V gene. The CDR3 runs to 16 residues. CDR3 sequence (DNA): TGTGCCAGCAGTGAGGAGGGCACGGGGATGAACACTGAAGCTTTCTTT. Amino acids: CASSEEGTGMNTEAFF. Full variable domain (remainder filled in from reference TRBV2 and TRBJ1-1): EPEVTQTPSHQVTQMGQEVILRCVPISNHLYFYWYRQILGQKVEFLVSFYNNEISEKSEIFDDQFSVERPDGSNFTLKIRSTKLEDSAMYFCASSEEGTGMNTEAFFGQGTRLTVV.